Reported below is one T cell receptor (beta chain). Its target is unknown. The source of the sample is a study of radiotherapy plus CTLA-4 blockade in lung cancer. Study information: Objective responses were documented in around 18% of patients, with disease control in just over 30%. Study outcomes and limitations: In blood, after radiotherapy plus ipilimumab, tumor-derived TCR clones expanded. Interferon-beta and early blood T cell clone dynamics reportedly predicted response best.

Profiling relied on immunoSEQ multiplex PCR, and the TCRdb table lists in-frame clones only, not all of them. Among about 57,000 clones listed, less than 80% were seen once. Alongside CTLA-4 blockade with ipilimumab, patients with chemo-refractory metastatic non-small-cell lung cancer received focal radiation. V lost 4 bases and J lost 0; bases outside the gene matches: 15. CDR1 is SGHRS and CDR2 is YFSETQ in the germline V gene. The CDR3 totals 18 residues. The receptor was derived from a human donor with non-small cell lung cancer who had a complete response to radiotherapy plus ipilimumab. The sample in question was peripheral blood, obtained from a patient treated with radiotherapy plus ipilimumab. The chain recombines TRBV5-1 with TRBJ2-5; 7 bases map to TRBD2. The CDR3 DNA reads as TGCGCCAGCAGCCTCGAAGGTGTGGGCGGGGGATACCAAGAGACCCAGTACTTC. This encodes CASSLEGVGGGYQETQYF. The whole variable domain, filled in from reference TRBV5-1 and TRBJ2-5, reads KAGVTQTPRYLIKTRGQQVTLSCSPISGHRSVSWYQQTPGQGLQFLFEYFSETQRNKGNFPGRFSGRQFSNSRSEMNVSTLELGDSALYLCASSLEGVGGGYQETQYFGPGTRLLVL.